One sample yielded the 23 T cell receptor beta chains listed below, sequenced in a study of siplizumab effects on memory and regulatory T cells. The method was immunoSEQ multiplex PCR; TCRdb's version includes in-frame clones alone and lacks a portion of them. The sample consists of about 50,000 clones, about 93% of them appearing once. The sequencing sample was made of CD8+ T cells sorted from blood. The receptors were gathered from a human donor in good health.

V and J are TRBV7-2 and TRBJ1-5, with D unclear. CDR3 length: 13 residues. Looked up from germline, CDR1 is SGHTA and CDR2 is FQGNSA. The V gene lost 7 bases and the J gene lost 0 bases, with 7 bases spanning the gap. CDR3: CASTADSNQPQHF. CDR3 DNA: TGTGCCAGCACTGCGGATAGCAATCAGCCCCAGCATTTT.

The chain links TRBV5-4 to TRBJ2-1, with 7 bases aligning to TRBD2. Germline V gives CDR1 SGHNT, CDR2 YYREEE (reference sequence). The J segment lost 10 bases and the V segment lost 0 bases, leaving 7 bases of the junction unmatched. The CDR3 extends over 14 amino acids. CDR3 DNA sequence: TGTGCCAGCAGCTTGGGGCGGGAGACGGAAGAGCAGTTCTTC. It is translated as CASSLGRETEEQFF.

CDR3 DNA: TGTGCCAGCAGGTTAAGGGGCGATGAGCAGTTCTTC. It encodes CASRLRGDEQFF. The J gene is TRBJ2-1, the V gene TRBV11-2; D may be TRBD1 (5 bases). The CDR3 runs 12 residues. Germline assignment: CDR1 SGHAT and CDR2 FQNNGV. V was trimmed by 6 bases and J by 8 bases, leaving 11 bases between them.

The J gene is TRBJ2-1, the V gene TRBV7-3, with D tentatively TRBD1 or TRBD2 (5 bases each). The CDR3 has 16 residues. Germline CDR1 SGHTA, CDR2 FQGTGA. Trimming removed 2 bases at V and 1 base at J, with 12 bases between. The CDR3 nucleotides are TGTGCCAGCAGCTTAGGGGGAGTTGAGTCCTACAATGAGCAGTTCTTC. This sequence encodes CASSLGGVESYNEQFF.

A few counts support this clone. The chain links TRBV6-5 to TRBJ2-2; maybe TRBD1 (6 bases). Germline assignment: CDR1 MNHEY and CDR2 SVGAGI. V lost 6 bases and J lost 8, with 10 bases in between. The CDR3 has 12 amino acids. The CDR3 coding sequence is TGTGCCAGCAGCGGACAGAATGGGGAGCTGTTTTTT. Translation gives CASSGQNGELFF.

The rearrangement joins TRBV5-6 to TRBJ2-2, with 9 nucleotides matching TRBD2. The germline V gene has CDR1 SGHDT and CDR2 YYEEEE. V lost 1 base to trimming and J lost 4 bases; unmatched junction nucleotides: 5. The CDR3 is 16 residues long. In DNA form, the CDR3 reads TGTGCCAGCAGCTTGATGCTAGCGGGACCCACCGGGGAGCTGTTTTTT. It translates to CASSLMLAGPTGELFF.

This clone was detected once. One junction end does not reproduce the germline sequence, and a read error may be involved. This sample includes further DNA sequences coding for the same CDR3. The J gene is TRBJ1-2, the V gene TRBV28, with a tentative D call TRBD1 (5 bases). CDR3 length: 17 residues. Germline-derived CDR1 and CDR2 are MDHEN and SYDVKM. CDR3 sequence: CASSFQWDGGVNYGYTF. CDR3 DNA: TGTGCCAGCAGTTTCCAATGGGATGGGGGTGTTAACTATGGCTACACCTTT.

This chain connects TRBV6-5 to TRBJ2-1; D remains ambiguous. The CDR3 sequence is 13 residues long. With 2 bases removed from V and 7 bases from J, the gap between germline ends came to 9 bases. Germline assignment: CDR1 MNHEY and CDR2 SVGAGI. The CDR3 is CASSYGQPNEQFF. CDR3 nucleotides: TGTGCCAGCAGTTACGGTCAGCCGAATGAGCAGTTCTTC.

J is TRBJ2-1 and V is TRBV27; D ambiguous. The CDR3 runs to 12 residues. CDR1 and CDR2 (germline): MNHEY, SMNVEV (reference sequence). V was cut by 0 bases and J by 9 bases, with 6 bases left in between. This CDR3 reads CASSLSTSEQFF. DNA of the CDR3: TGTGCCAGCAGTTTATCGACCAGTGAGCAGTTCTTC.

This clone is a singleton in its sample. The rearrangement links TRBV27 to TRBJ2-7; TRBD1 matches 7 bases. Trimming removed 10 bases from V and 5 bases from J; junction bases left unmatched: 11. CDR3 length: 13 residues. Germline V gene sequence: CDR1 MNHEY, CDR2 SMNVEV (reference sequence). The CDR3 loop is CATSNSGGHEQYF. The CDR3, as DNA: TGTGCCACCAGCAATTCAGGGGGTCACGAGCAGTACTTC.

The chain carries TRBV7-9 and TRBJ2-7, with 10 bases matching TRBD2. The J segment lost 3 bases and the V segment lost 3 bases, leaving 5 bases of the junction unmatched. The CDR3 has 15 amino acids. Germline CDR1 SEHNR, CDR2 FQNEAQ (reference sequence). In DNA, the CDR3 is TGTGCCAGCAGCTTCGCGACTAGCGGGTTCTACGAGCAGTACTTC. This translates into CASSFATSGFYEQYF.

This rearrangement joins TRBV28 to TRBJ2-1; D is unclear. The CDR3 contains 13 residues. Germline assignment: CDR1 MDHEN and CDR2 SYDVKM. The V and J ends lost 1 base and 9 bases respectively, with 10 bases between them. The CDR3 region has the DNA TGTGCCAGCAGTTTATCCGGGTCAAGTGAGCAGTTCTTC. Translated: CASSLSGSSEQFF.

This clone was picked up one time. The rearrangement joins TRBV15 to TRBJ2-3, with 10 nucleotides matching TRBD2. The CDR3 runs to 17 residues. The germline gives CDR1 LNHNV, CDR2 YYDKDF (reference sequence). With 5 bases clipped from V and 3 bases from J, the junction kept 11 bases outside the gene matches. CDR3 sequence reads: CATSARPGLATTDTQYF. DNA for the CDR3: TGTGCCACCAGCGCCAGACCGGGACTAGCGACTACAGATACGCAGTATTTT.

J is TRBJ2-1 and V is TRBV6-5; a weak D match, TRBD2 (7 bases). V was clipped by 4 bases and J by 5 bases, with 12 bases between them. Germline values: CDR1 MNHEY, CDR2 SVGAGI. This CDR3 is 14 amino acids long. CDR3 bases: TGTGCCAGCAGTTCTGGGGGGGGGCACAATGAGCAGTTCTTC. Translation gives CASSSGGGHNEQFF.

This chain uses TRBV4-1 with TRBJ2-1; 8 bases map to TRBD1. V shed 4 bases, J shed 6 bases, and the junction held 14 bases outside the gene matches. There are 17 residues in the CDR3. The germline gives CDR1 MGHRA, CDR2 YSYEKL. CDR3 nucleotide sequence: TGCGCCAGCAGCCCTCTAAGAACCGGGACAGGAGGCAATGAGCAGTTCTTC. Translating it yields CASSPLRTGTGGNEQFF.

J is TRBJ2-7 and V is TRBV5-6, with no clear D. The V end lost 0 bases, the J end lost 6 bases, and 10 bases lay between the germline ends. Germline V CDR1 and CDR2: SGHDT, YYEEEE. The CDR3 spans 13 residues. CDR3 DNA sequence: TGTGCCAGCAGCTTGGGGGCTCGGGCCGAGCAGTACTTC. It is translated as CASSLGARAEQYF. Drawing the rest from reference TRBV5-6 and TRBJ2-7, the complete variable domain is DAGVTQSPTHLIKTRGQQVTLRCSPKSGHDTVSWYQQALGQGPQFIFQYYEEEERQRGNFPDRFSGHQFPNYSSELNVNALLLGDSALYLCASSLGARAEQYFGPGTRLTVT.

The chain links TRBV5-8 to TRBJ2-7; 9 nucleotides align to TRBD1. The CDR3 totals 15 residues. V dropped 3 bases and J dropped 3; count of bases not matched to a gene: 7. Germline values: CDR1 SGHTS, CDR2 YDEGEE. The CDR3 region has the DNA TGTGCCAGCAGCTCTGCCGGGACAGGGATCTACGAGCAGTACTTC. Translation: CASSSAGTGIYEQYF.

V and J are TRBV6-6 and TRBJ1-2; D is undetermined. V was clipped by 4 bases and J by 2 bases, with 11 bases between them. Germline CDR1 and CDR2: MNHNY and SVGAGI (reference sequence). The CDR3 consists of 14 residues. The CDR3 region is CASSSITTNYGYTF. The CDR3 bases are TGTGCCAGCAGTTCGATAACTACAAACTATGGCTACACCTTC.

The J gene is TRBJ2-3, the V gene TRBV27, with D possibly being TRBD1 or TRBD2 (6 bases each). The germline V gene has CDR1 MNHEY and CDR2 SMNVEV (reference sequence). Trimming shortened V by 5 bases and J by 3 bases, and 12 bases separated the two germline ends. The CDR3 has 14 amino acids. The DNA of the CDR3 is TGTGCCAGCAGTCTCGGGGGCTGGACAGATACGCAGTATTTT. Translated: CASSLGGWTDTQYF.

This chain joins TRBV5-6 and TRBJ2-5, with no clear D. Per germline, CDR1 SGHDT and CDR2 YYEEEE. The CDR3 has 14 residues. Trimming left V 0 bases short and J 2 bases short, with 8 bases between. CDR3 in amino acids: CASSLGLPQETQYF. CDR3 DNA sequence: TGTGCCAGCAGCTTGGGACTTCCTCAAGAGACCCAGTACTTC.

The chain uses TRBV25-1 and TRBJ2-2; D call uncertain. The V end lost 4 bases, the J end lost 4 bases, and 1 base lay between the germline ends. Germline CDR1 is MGHDK and CDR2 is SYGVNS. The CDR3 spans 11 residues. The CDR3 coding sequence is TGTGCCAGCAGTGCCACCGGGGAGCTGTTTTTT. Protein product: CASSATGELFF.

CDR3 nucleotides: TGTGCCAGCAGACCTCGATTAGGGGGTGGAAACACCATATATTTT. The encoded protein is CASRPRLGGGNTIYF. The chain has TRBV28 and TRBJ1-3, with D tentatively TRBD1 (6 bases). Trimming removed 6 bases at V and 3 bases at J, with 15 bases between. Germline loops: CDR1 MDHEN, CDR2 SYDVKM. CDR3 size: 15 residues.

The chain recombines TRBV6-4 with TRBJ2-1; D unresolved. V was shortened by 6 bases and J by 0 bases, with 12 bases between the two germline ends. The CDR3 has 15 residues. CDR1 and CDR2 (germline): MRHNA, SNTAGT. In DNA form, the CDR3 reads TGTGCCAGCAGCCCTGACGGCAGCTCCTACAATGAGCAGTTCTTC. It is translated as CASSPDGSSYNEQFF.